Reported below is one T cell receptor beta chain. Its antigen is unknown. The data are from a study of T cell repertoires in cytomegalovirus infection. Overall study: A matching HLA type, together with CMV infection, was signaled by public TCR beta signatures.

This CDR3 is 13 amino acids long. V was trimmed by 0 bases and J by 4 bases, leaving 6 bases between them. The germline V gene has CDR1 LGHNA and CDR2 YSLEER. One entry per CDR3 protein results from TCRdb running MiXCR on the reads. This table holds a few hundred thousand distinct CDR3 sequences, under 45% found once. This TCR came from a human donor in good health (CMV status not recorded). Some clones in this sample may be carry-over from other donors' samples. The input for sequencing was cultured PBMCs, taken from culture after CMV antigen stimulation. J is TRBJ1-2 and V is TRBV4-3; D ambiguous. The CDR3, as DNA: TGCGCCAGCAGCCAAGAGGTGACCTATGGCTACACCTTC. Translated: CASSQEVTYGYTF.